These 31 T cell receptor beta chains originate from one sample sequenced in a study of cytomegalovirus exposure and HLA in healthy donors. Use of 60 Vbeta and 13 Jbeta primers characterized the PCR. TCRdb's copy holds only in-frame clones and misses some; the assay was immunoSEQ multiplex PCR. Here the sample spans some 140,000 clones, 73% being singletons. Input material: PBMCs. The receptors come from a woman aged 40 to 50 in good health and CMV-seronegative.

The V gene is TRBV4-1, the J gene TRBJ2-5; D unresolved. The CDR3 loop spans 14 amino acids. Germline V CDR1 and CDR2: MGHRA, YSYEKL. Trimming removed 3 bases at V and 5 bases at J, with 13 bases between. Here the CDR3 DNA reads TGCGCCAGCAGCCACCCTATTTCTTGGGAGACCCAGTACTTC. Translating it yields CASSHPISWETQYF.

The table lists this clone with a count of one. V gene TRBV30 combines with J gene TRBJ1-6, with 7 bases identical to TRBD1. Germline V gene lookup returns CDR1 GTSNPN and CDR2 SVGIG (reference sequence). This CDR3 is 16 amino acids long. V was clipped by 2 bases and J by 10 bases; unmatched bases: 14. As DNA, the CDR3 is TGTGCCTGGAGTCTCAAGGGGGCTACTGTGGGCTCACCCCTCCACTTT. Translated, it gives CAWSLKGATVGSPLHF. The full variable domain, completed using reference TRBV30 and TRBJ1-6, is SQTIHQWPATLVQPVGSPLSLECTVEGTSNPNLYWYRQAAGRGLQLLFYSVGIGQISSEVPQNLSASRPQDRQFILSSKKLLLSDSGFYLCAWSLKGATVGSPLHFGNGTRLTVT.

This chain connects TRBV7-2 to TRBJ2-2, with D perhaps TRBD2 (5 bases). Per germline, CDR1 SGHTA and CDR2 FQGNSA. Trimming removed 5 bases at V and 2 bases at J, with 9 bases between. The CDR3 sequence is 14 residues long. CDR3 sequence: CASSIGINTGELFF. The CDR3, as DNA: TGTGCCAGCAGCATCGGGATTAACACCGGGGAGCTGTTTTTT.

This clone was recorded once. This chain uses TRBV6-5 with TRBJ1-1, with TRBD1 matching 7 bases. This CDR3 has 12 residues. V was clipped by 7 bases and J by 11 bases; unmatched bases: 10. The germline CDR1 and CDR2 sequences are MNHEY and SVGAGI. CDR3 sequence reads: CASTPGEGAAFF. The CDR3 coding sequence is TGTGCCAGCACCCCAGGCGAGGGGGCTGCTTTCTTT.

The chain uses TRBV5-5 and TRBJ1-5; no definite D call. V lost 0 bases to trimming and J lost 1 base, with 8 bases between them. This CDR3 has 15 amino acids. Germline-derived CDR1 and CDR2 are SGHKS and YYEKEE (reference sequence). The CDR3 DNA reads TGTGCCAGCAGCTTGGGGACTGTCAGCAATCAGCCCCAGCATTTT. This translates into CASSLGTVSNQPQHF.

The V and J genes are TRBV12-5 and TRBJ1-5; 9 nucleotides align to TRBD1. Germline V gives CDR1 LGHNT, CDR2 FRNRAP. The CDR3 consists of 15 residues. The junction had 6 bases not matched to a gene; V was cut back by 5 bases and J by 4 bases. The CDR3, as DNA: TGTGCTAGTGGTCTCGGACAGGGGAAGAATCAGCCCCAGCATTTT. Translated, it gives CASGLGQGKNQPQHF.

The chain couples TRBV5-1 to TRBJ2-5; D is ambiguous. Deletions cut 7 bases from V and 5 bases from J, with 21 bases between. CDR1 and CDR2 from the germline V gene are SGHRS and YFSETQ. CDR3 size: 15 residues. This chain's CDR3 is CASSPLDTDLETQYF. The DNA for the CDR3 is TGCGCCAGCTCTCCTCTCGACACGGATTTGGAGACCCAGTACTTC.

V is TRBV2 and J is TRBJ1-1, with a tentative D call TRBD1 (5 bases). Germline values: CDR1 SNHLY, CDR2 FYNNEI. V dropped 3 bases and J dropped 6 bases, with 8 bases sitting between them. This CDR3 is built from 12 residues. The CDR3 loop is CASSDRGAEAFF. For the CDR3, the DNA is TGTGCCAGCAGTGATCGGGGGGCTGAAGCTTTCTTT.

The CDR3 nucleotides read TGTGCCAGCAGTTCTGGGGGCTCGAACACTGAAGCTTTCTTT. It codes for CASSSGGSNTEAFF. V gene TRBV28 combines with J gene TRBJ1-1; perhaps TRBD1 as D (6 bases). CDR1 is MDHEN, CDR2 SYDVKM, per germline. CDR3 size: 14 residues. Between the trimmed V and J ends, which lost 4 bases and 1 base, there was a span of 10 bases. The variable domain in full, with the rest retrieved from reference TRBV28 and TRBJ1-1, is DVKVTQSSRYLVKRTGEKVFLECVQDMDHENMFWYRQDPGLGLRLIYFSYDVKMKEKGDIPEGYSVSREKKERFSLILESASTNQTSMYLCASSSGGSNTEAFFGQGTRLTVV.

The chain joins TRBV27 to TRBJ1-5; 12 positions match TRBD1. V lost 3 bases to trimming and J lost 5 bases; unmatched junction nucleotides: 5. The CDR3 loop spans 16 amino acids. Germline assignment: CDR1 MNHEY and CDR2 SMNVEV (reference sequence). The CDR3 DNA follows: TGTGCCAGCAGTTTTGGGGGACAGGGGGCAGATCAGCCCCAGCATTTT. It yields the protein CASSFGGQGADQPQHF.

This clone was counted a few times. The rearrangement links TRBV6-5 to TRBJ1-1; D perhaps matches TRBD1 (5 bases). The CDR3 is made up of 16 amino acids. CDR1 is MNHEY and CDR2 is SVGAGI in the germline V gene. V was clipped by 1 base and J by 3 bases, with 15 bases between them. The CDR3 region is CASSYFSRGGHTEAFF. CDR3 bases: TGTGCCAGCAGTTACTTTTCGAGGGGAGGGCACACTGAAGCTTTCTTT.

In its sample, this clone was seen a few times. This chain connects TRBV6-1 to TRBJ2-5; tentative D call: TRBD2 (5 bases). The germline V and J ends were trimmed by 5 bases and 7 bases, with 17 bases remaining between them. Germline-derived CDR1 and CDR2 are MNHNS and SASEGT. This CDR3 contains 14 residues. Written as DNA, the CDR3 is TGTGCCAGCAGTTTGAATCGGCCCGCGGGGACCCAGTACTTC. It encodes CASSLNRPAGTQYF.

The chain employs TRBV27 and TRBJ1-2; 12 positions agree with TRBD1. Germline V gene data show CDR1 as MNHEY and CDR2 as SMNVEV (reference sequence). The CDR3 length is 16 residues. J lost 4 bases, V lost 6 bases, and 9 bases had no gene match. In DNA form, the CDR3 reads TGTGCCAGCAGCCCCCCCGGGACAGGGGGCTTCTATGGCTACACCTTC. Translating it yields CASSPPGTGGFYGYTF.

Worth noting for this clone: The same CDR3 also results from other DNA sequences found in this sample. V gene TRBV7-3 combines with J gene TRBJ1-1; 7 bases are shared with TRBD1. There are 14 residues in the CDR3. Germline CDR1 reads SGHTA; CDR2 reads FQGTGA. Trimming removed 4 bases from V and 1 base from J; junction bases left unmatched: 3. CDR3 sequence reads: CASSSGTANTEAFF. CDR3 sequence (DNA): TGTGCCAGCAGCTCCGGGACAGCGAACACTGAAGCTTTCTTT.

The chain is built from TRBV5-1 and TRBJ2-5, with D uncertain. In germline, CDR1 is SGHRS, CDR2 YFSETQ. This CDR3 region has 14 residues. V lost 1 base and J 0 bases, leaving 7 bases between the germline ends. The CDR3 loop reads CASSLSPDQETQYF. CDR3 in DNA: TGCGCCAGCAGCTTGTCCCCGGACCAAGAGACCCAGTACTTC. The variable domain in full, with the rest retrieved from reference TRBV5-1 and TRBJ2-5, is KAGVTQTPRYLIKTRGQQVTLSCSPISGHRSVSWYQQTPGQGLQFLFEYFSETQRNKGNFPGRFSGRQFSNSRSEMNVSTLELGDSALYLCASSLSPDQETQYFGPGTRLLVL.

The V gene is TRBV7-9, the J gene TRBJ2-2; 9 nucleotides line up with TRBD1. V lost 4 bases and J lost 3; bases outside the gene matches: 6. CDR3 size: 16 residues. CDR1 is SEHNR, CDR2 FQNEAQ, per germline (reference sequence). CDR3 sequence: CASSSRDRAYTGELFF. As DNA, the CDR3 is TGTGCCAGCAGCTCCCGGGACAGGGCATACACCGGGGAGCTGTTTTTT.

V is TRBV9 and J is TRBJ2-2; 8 positions agree with TRBD1. This CDR3 comprises 17 residues. CDR1 and CDR2 (germline): SGDLS, YYNGEE. V was clipped by 1 base and J by 0 bases; unmatched bases: 5. The CDR3 reads CASSVHQDRANTGELFF. Written as DNA, the CDR3 is TGTGCCAGCAGCGTACATCAGGACAGGGCGAACACCGGGGAGCTGTTTTTT.

The CDR3 protein is CASSKERQSRSGNTIYF. The CDR3 DNA sequence: TGTGCCAGTAGTAAAGAGAGACAGTCTCGCTCTGGAAACACCATATATTTT. The chain combines TRBV19 with TRBJ1-3, with D possibly being TRBD1 (5 bases). CDR1 LNHDA and CDR2 SQIVND come from the germline V gene (reference sequence). The CDR3 contains 17 residues. Deletions cut 4 bases from V and 0 bases from J, with 16 bases between.

The chain employs TRBV5-1 and TRBJ2-2, with TRBD2 as a possible D gene (5 bases). Trimming took 0 bases from V and 6 from J, leaving 9 bases between them. Germline CDR1 reads SGHRS; CDR2 reads YFSETQ. There are 14 residues in the CDR3. The CDR3 bases are TGCGCCAGCAGCTTGGCCGAGGGTTCCGGGGAGCTGTTTTTT. This sequence encodes CASSLAEGSGELFF.

The CDR3: CASGTDSFPEAFF. The CDR3 nucleotides are TGTGCTAGTGGTACTGACAGTTTCCCTGAAGCTTTCTTT. The chain links TRBV12-5 to TRBJ1-1, with D possibly TRBD1 on 5 matching bases. This CDR3 spans 13 amino acids. V shed 5 bases and J shed 6 bases, with 13 bases lying between them. CDR1 and CDR2 from the germline V gene are LGHNT and FRNRAP.

This clone occurred once. This rearrangement joins TRBV9 to TRBJ2-2; D might be TRBD2 (7 bases). Germline assignment: CDR1 SGDLS and CDR2 YYNGEE. V was cut by 3 bases and J by 6 bases, with 12 bases left in between. The CDR3 consists of 14 residues. The CDR3 bases are TGTGCCAGCAGCGGTGGGGGGGCCGCCGGGGAGCTGTTTTTT. It yields the protein CASSGGGAAGELFF.

In this sample, this clone turned up a few times. This sequence joins TRBV29-1 and TRBJ1-1, with D possibly TRBD1 on 6 matching bases. CDR3 size: 11 residues. Germline lookup yields CDR1 SQVTM and CDR2 ANQGSEA. Trimming took 6 bases from V and 8 from J, leaving 13 bases between them. CDR3 DNA: TGCAGCGTCATTCCCACAGGGGAAGCTTTCTTT. It yields the protein CSVIPTGEAFF.

V and J are TRBV7-3 and TRBJ1-6, with TRBD1 as a possible D gene (5 bases). V was pared by 5 bases and J by 7 bases, with 15 bases between. From germline, CDR1 is SGHTA and CDR2 FQGTGA. This CDR3 comprises 15 residues. This CDR3 reads CASSPGAGPNSPLHF. For the CDR3, the DNA is TGTGCCAGCAGCCCGGGCGCAGGGCCCAATTCACCCCTCCACTTT.

V gene TRBV2 combines with J gene TRBJ2-5; 10 bases line up with TRBD2. The CDR3 contains 14 residues. With 8 bases clipped from V and 2 bases from J, the junction kept 5 bases outside the gene matches. Germline CDR1 SNHLY, CDR2 FYNNEI. The CDR3 bases are TGTGCCAGCTCGAGCGGGGGGGATCAAGAGACCCAGTACTTC. This sequence encodes CASSSGGDQETQYF. Using reference TRBV2 and TRBJ2-5 for the parts outside the CDR3, the full variable domain is EPEVTQTPSHQVTQMGQEVILRCVPISNHLYFYWYRQILGQKVEFLVSFYNNEISEKSEIFDDQFSVERPDGSNFTLKIRSTKLEDSAMYFCASSSGGDQETQYFGPGTRLLVL.

The chain uses TRBV7-9 and TRBJ2-3; 7 bases are shared with TRBD2. CDR1 is SEHNR and CDR2 is FQNEAQ in the germline V gene (reference sequence). There are 15 residues in the CDR3. The V segment lost 0 bases and the J segment 3 bases; nucleotides outside the gene matches: 3. The CDR3 loop is CASSLAVGGTDTQYF. CDR3 coding DNA: TGTGCCAGCAGCTTAGCGGTGGGAGGGACAGATACGCAGTATTTT.

This chain uses TRBV11-1 with TRBJ2-5, with TRBD1 matching 10 bases. Germline lookup yields CDR1 SGHAT and CDR2 FQDESV (reference sequence). The junction had 7 bases not matched to a gene; V was cut back by 1 base and J by 5 bases. The CDR3 has 16 residues. Here the CDR3 DNA reads TGTGCCAGCAGCTTAGGCTATGACAGGGGGCCTGAGACCCAGTACTTC. Its translation: CASSLGYDRGPETQYF. Combining the CDR3 with reference TRBV11-1 and TRBJ2-5 gives the whole variable domain EAEVAQSPRYKITEKSQAVAFWCDPISGHATLYWYRQILGQGPELLVQFQDESVVDDSQLPKDRFSAERLKGVDSTLKIQPAELGDSAMYLCASSLGYDRGPETQYFGPGTRLLVL.

CDR3 loop: CASKENSNQPQHF. The CDR3 coding sequence is TGTGCCAGCAAGGAGAATAGCAATCAGCCCCAGCATTTT. The chain uses TRBV6-1 and TRBJ1-5, with D uncertain. Germline V lookup: CDR1 MNHNS, CDR2 SASEGT. This CDR3 is 13 amino acids long. The ends were cut back, 7 bases at V and 0 bases at J, with 7 bases in the middle.

With respect to this clone: One end of the junction does not line up with germline, which may come from a read error. In nucleotides, the CDR3 is TGTGCTAGCAGCCTCGGGACTAGTCCCGCAGATACGCAGTATTTT. Encoded protein: CASSLGTSPADTQYF. The chain combines TRBV7-7 with TRBJ2-3, with 8 bases fitting TRBD2. The germline CDR1 and CDR2 sequences are SSHAT and FNYEAQ (reference sequence). CDR3 length: 15 residues.

The V call is TRBV28, the J call TRBJ2-1; TRBD2 matches 11 bases. Germline lookup yields CDR1 MDHEN and CDR2 SYDVKM. The junction had 7 bases not matched to a gene; V was cut back by 4 bases and J by 5 bases. This CDR3 is 16 amino acids long. CDR3 DNA: TGTGCCAGCAGTTCCCGACTAGCGGGGACCGACAATGAGCAGTTCTTC. As protein: CASSSRLAGTDNEQFF. The full variable domain, with the rest looked up from reference TRBV28 and TRBJ2-1, is DVKVTQSSRYLVKRTGEKVFLECVQDMDHENMFWYRQDPGLGLRLIYFSYDVKMKEKGDIPEGYSVSREKKERFSLILESASTNQTSMYLCASSSRLAGTDNEQFFGPGTRLTVL.

The J gene is TRBJ1-1, the V gene TRBV5-6; tentative D call: TRBD1 (5 bases). In germline, CDR1 is SGHDT, CDR2 YYEEEE. The V and J ends lost 0 bases and 11 bases respectively, with 11 bases between them. The CDR3 has 12 amino acids. This CDR3 is CASSLGTLRAFF. The DNA of the CDR3 is TGTGCCAGCAGCTTGGGGACACTTAGGGCTTTCTTT.

This chain uses TRBV5-8 with TRBJ1-4; 7 bases match TRBD1. The J segment lost 4 bases and the V segment lost 3 bases, leaving 6 bases of the junction unmatched. The CDR3 totals 15 residues. The germline gives CDR1 SGHTS, CDR2 YDEGEE. The CDR3 nucleotides read TGTGCCAGCAGCTCATGGGACAGCGATAATGAAAAACTGTTTTTT. This translates into CASSSWDSDNEKLFF.